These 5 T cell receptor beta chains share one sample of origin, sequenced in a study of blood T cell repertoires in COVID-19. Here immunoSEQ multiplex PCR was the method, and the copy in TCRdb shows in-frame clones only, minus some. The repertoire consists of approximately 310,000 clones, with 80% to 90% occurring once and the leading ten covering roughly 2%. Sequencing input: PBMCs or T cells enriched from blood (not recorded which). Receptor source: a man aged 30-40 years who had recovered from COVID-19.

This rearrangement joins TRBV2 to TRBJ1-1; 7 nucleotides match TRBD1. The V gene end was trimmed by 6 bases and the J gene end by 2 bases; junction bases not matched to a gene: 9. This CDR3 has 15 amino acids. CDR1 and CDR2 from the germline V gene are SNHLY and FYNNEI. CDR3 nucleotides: TGTGCCAGCAGACCGAACAGGGGAGACAACACTGAAGCTTTCTTT. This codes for CASRPNRGDNTEAFF. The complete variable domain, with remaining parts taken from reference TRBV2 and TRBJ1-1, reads EPEVTQTPSHQVTQMGQEVILRCVPISNHLYFYWYRQILGQKVEFLVSFYNNEISEKSEIFDDQFSVERPDGSNFTLKIRSTKLEDSAMYFCASRPNRGDNTEAFFGQGTRLTVV.

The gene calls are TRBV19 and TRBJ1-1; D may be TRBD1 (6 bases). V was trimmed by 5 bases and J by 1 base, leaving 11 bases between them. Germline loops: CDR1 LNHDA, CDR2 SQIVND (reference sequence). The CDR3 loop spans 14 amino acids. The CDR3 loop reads CASSFLTGNTEAFF. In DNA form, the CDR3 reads TGTGCCAGTAGTTTCCTGACAGGGAACACTGAAGCTTTCTTT.

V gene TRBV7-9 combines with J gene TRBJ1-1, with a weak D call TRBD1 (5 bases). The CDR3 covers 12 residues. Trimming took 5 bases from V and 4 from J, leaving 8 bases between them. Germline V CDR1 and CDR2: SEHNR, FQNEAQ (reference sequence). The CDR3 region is CASSVDTTEAFF. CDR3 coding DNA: TGTGCCAGCAGCGTGGACACCACTGAAGCTTTCTTT.

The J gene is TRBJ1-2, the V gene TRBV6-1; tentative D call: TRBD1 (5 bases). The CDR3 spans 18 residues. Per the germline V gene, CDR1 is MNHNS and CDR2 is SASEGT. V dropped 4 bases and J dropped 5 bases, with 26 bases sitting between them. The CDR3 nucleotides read TGTGCCAGCAGTGCCCAGGGCAAGACAAGAGCGGGTACTTATGGCTACACCTTC. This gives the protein CASSAQGKTRAGTYGYTF.

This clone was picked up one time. The CDR3 reads CASSELAGLQETQYF. The CDR3 DNA sequence: TGTGCCAGCAGTGAGTTAGCGGGACTCCAAGAGACCCAGTACTTC. V is TRBV6-1 and J is TRBJ2-5; 8 positions match TRBD2. Germline V lookup: CDR1 MNHNS, CDR2 SASEGT. The CDR3 contains 15 residues. V lost 3 bases and J lost 1; bases outside the gene matches: 4.